Following are 6 T cell receptor beta chains from one sample sequenced in a study of T cells after yellow fever vaccination. TCRdb re-called the 5' RACE reads through MiXCR, storing one row per CDR3 protein. This table has 20,000 to 25,000 distinct CDR3 sequences, around 3.5% appearing once. Sequenced here: PBMCs, either bulk or a sorted T-cell subset (CD4+, CD8+, memory, or dextramer-sorted; not recorded which), sampled approximately 47 days after the first yellow fever vaccination. Source of these receptors: a man between 18 and 29 years old who received the YFV17D yellow fever vaccine.

This clonotype was recorded at least ten times. V gene TRBV6-5 combines with J gene TRBJ2-5, with 8 bases matching TRBD2. Germline V gene data show CDR1 as MNHEY and CDR2 as SVGAGI. V lost 11 bases to trimming and J lost 2 bases; unmatched junction nucleotides: 13. CDR3 length: 15 amino acids. CDR3 nucleotide sequence: TGTGCCGCGGGGTGGGGCGGGGGGCATCAAGAGACCCAGTACTTC. The encoded protein is CAAGWGGGHQETQYF.

This clonotype was counted ten times or more. The rearrangement joins TRBV11-1 to TRBJ2-7; 7 positions agree with TRBD1. The CDR3 loop spans 12 amino acids. Germline assignment: CDR1 SGHAT and CDR2 FQDESV (reference sequence). Trimming removed 6 bases from V and 4 bases from J; junction bases left unmatched: 3. The CDR3 bases are TGTGCCAGCAGTCGCAGGGGGTACGAGCAGTACGTC. It encodes CASSRRGYEQYV.

This clonotype has a count of ten or more. The rearrangement links TRBV11-2 to TRBJ2-3; possible D gene TRBD2, 6 bases. Germline loops: CDR1 SGHAT, CDR2 FQNNGV. V lost 0 bases and J lost 7, with 17 bases in between. CDR3 size: 16 residues. The CDR3 here is CASSLERDSWGNTQYF. In DNA form, the CDR3 reads TGTGCCAGCAGCTTAGAAAGGGACTCCTGGGGAAATACGCAGTATTTT.

This clonotype was seen many times. The V gene is TRBV6-5, the J gene TRBJ2-2, with TRBD1 matching 9 bases. V shed 2 bases, J shed 8 bases, and the junction held 9 bases outside the gene matches. Germline lookup yields CDR1 MNHEY and CDR2 SVGAGI. CDR3 length: 16 residues. CDR3 coding DNA: TGTGCCAGCAGTTACCCCGGACAGGGGACGGCGGGGGAGCTGTTTTTT. As protein: CASSYPGQGTAGELFF.

In this sample, this clonotype turned up many times. The chain uses TRBV7-8 and TRBJ2-2; D possibly corresponds to TRBD1 (6 bases). Trimming removed 7 bases at V and 2 bases at J, with 14 bases between. CDR3 length equals 15 residues. Germline V lookup: CDR1 SGHVS, CDR2 FQNEAQ. CDR3: CASTPDRLNTGELFF. The CDR3 DNA reads as TGTGCCAGCACCCCGGACAGATTAAACACCGGGGAGCTGTTTTTT. The entire variable domain, with the rest obtained from reference TRBV7-8 and TRBJ2-2, is as follows: GAGVSQSPRYKVAKRGQDVALRCDPISGHVSLFWYQQALGQGPEFLTYFQNEAQLDKSGLPSDRFFAERPEGSVSTLKIQRTQQEDSAVYLCASTPDRLNTGELFFGEGSRLTVL.

At least ten counts were recorded for this clonotype. The V call is TRBV5-1, the J call TRBJ1-2, with 7 bases lining up with TRBD1. The V segment lost 4 bases and the J segment 7 bases; nucleotides outside the gene matches: 13. Germline V gene sequence: CDR1 SGHRS, CDR2 YFSETQ. This CDR3 region has 15 residues. The CDR3 bases are TGCGCCAGCAGCGACGGACAGGAAACTGCGGCTGGCTACACCTTC. Encoded protein: CASSDGQETAAGYTF. Filled out from reference TRBV5-1 and TRBJ1-2, the complete variable domain reads KAGVTQTPRYLIKTRGQQVTLSCSPISGHRSVSWYQQTPGQGLQFLFEYFSETQRNKGNFPGRFSGRQFSNSRSEMNVSTLELGDSALYLCASSDGQETAAGYTFGSGTRLTVV.